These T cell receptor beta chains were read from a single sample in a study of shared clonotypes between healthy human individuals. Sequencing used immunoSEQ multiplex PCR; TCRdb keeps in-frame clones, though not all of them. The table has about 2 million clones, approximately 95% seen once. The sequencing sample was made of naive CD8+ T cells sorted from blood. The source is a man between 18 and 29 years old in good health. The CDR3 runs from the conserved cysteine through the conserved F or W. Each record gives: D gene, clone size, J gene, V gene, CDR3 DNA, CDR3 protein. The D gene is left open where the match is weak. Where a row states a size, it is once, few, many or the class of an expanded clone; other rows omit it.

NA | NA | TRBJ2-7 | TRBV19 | TGTGCCAGTAGTGACGGACAGCTCTACGAGCAGTACTTC | CASSDGQLYEQYF
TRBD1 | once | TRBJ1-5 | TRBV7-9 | TGTGCCAGCAGCTTGGGACCGGGACAGGGGGCGCTGGGCAATCAGCCCCAGCATTTT | CASSLGPGQGALGNQPQHF
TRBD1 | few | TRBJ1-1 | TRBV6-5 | TGTGCCAGCAGTTATCAGGGGGCGGTAGAAGCTTTCTTT | CASSYQGAVEAFF
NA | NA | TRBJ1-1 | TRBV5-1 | TGCGCCAGCAGCTTCGAAGCACCGAACACTGAAGCTTTCTTT | CASSFEAPNTEAFF
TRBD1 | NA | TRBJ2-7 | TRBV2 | TGTGCCAGCAGGCCGGGACAGCTGAACGAGCAGTACTTC | CASRPGQLNEQYF
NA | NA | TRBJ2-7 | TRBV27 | TGTGCCAGCAGGGGGGGCTACGAGCAGTACTTC | CASRGGYEQYF
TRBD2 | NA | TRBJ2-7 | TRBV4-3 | TGCGCCAGCAGCCAAGGTTTAGCGGGAGTGGTTTACGAGCAGTACTTC | CASSQGLAGVVYEQYF
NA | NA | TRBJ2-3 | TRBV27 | TGTGCCAGCAGCTCTGGCGGGGGCTCCACAGATACGCAGTATTTT | CASSSGGGSTDTQYF
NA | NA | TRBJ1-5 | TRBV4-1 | TGCGCCAGCAGCCTTCTTTTGAGTCAGCCCCAGCATTTT | CASSLLLSQPQHF
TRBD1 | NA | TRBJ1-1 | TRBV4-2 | TGTGCCAGCAGCCAAGATCTCAGGGGGAGAACTGAAGCTTTCTTT | CASSQDLRGRTEAFF
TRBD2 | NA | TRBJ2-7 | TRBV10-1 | TGCGCCAGACGGGAGCGGGGCCCCCTTTGCGAGCAGTACTTC | CARRERGPLCEQYF
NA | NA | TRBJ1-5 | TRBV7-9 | TGTGCCAGCAGCTTTTCGTACGGGAGCAATCAGCCCCAGCATTTT | CASSFSYGSNQPQHF
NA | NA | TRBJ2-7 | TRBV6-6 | TGTGCCAGCTGTCAACTAGGGGCCTACGAGCAGTACTTC | CASCQLGAYEQYF
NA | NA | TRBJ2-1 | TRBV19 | TGTGCCAGTCCCAAGGGAGTAAATGAGCAGTTCTTC | CASPKGVNEQFF
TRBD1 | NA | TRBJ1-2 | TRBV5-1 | TGCGCCAGCAGCACTACAGGGGACTATGGCTACACCTTC | CASSTTGDYGYTF
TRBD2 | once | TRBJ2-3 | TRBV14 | TGTGCCAGCAGCCAAGATGGGACTAGCGGGCTACATACGCAGTATTTT | CASSQDGTSGLHTQYF
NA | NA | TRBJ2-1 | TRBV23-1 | TGCGCCAGCAGTCAATCGGCTAGCAGAGAGCAGTTCTTC | CASSQSASREQFF
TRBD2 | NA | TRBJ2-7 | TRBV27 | TGTGCCAGCAGTCTAGCGGGAGCCTACGAGCAGTACTTC | CASSLAGAYEQYF
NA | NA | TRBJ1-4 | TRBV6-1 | TGTGCCAGCAGTGCCCCAGGGGAGTACGGTAATGAAAAACTGTTTTTT | CASSAPGEYGNEKLFF
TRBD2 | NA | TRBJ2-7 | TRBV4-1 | TGCGCCAGCAGCCAAGATCCCCTAGCGGGAGGGCCGGAGTACTTC | CASSQDPLAGGPEYF
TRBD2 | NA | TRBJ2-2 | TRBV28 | TGTGCCAGCAGTTTAACTAGCGGGGGAGACGGGGAGCTGTTTTTT | CASSLTSGGDGELFF
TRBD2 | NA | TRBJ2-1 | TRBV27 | TGTGCCAGCAGTTTGGTAGCGGGGGGAATTGAGCAGTTCTTC | CASSLVAGGIEQFF
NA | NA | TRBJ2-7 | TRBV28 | TGTGCCAGCAGTTTGGGTGACGAGCAGTACTTC | CASSLGDEQYF
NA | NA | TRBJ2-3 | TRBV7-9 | TGTGCCAGCGGTTCCACAGATACGCAGTATTTT | CASGSTDTQYF
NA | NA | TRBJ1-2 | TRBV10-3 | TGTGCCATCAGTGCTATTGGGGGAACTAACTATGGCTACACCTTC | CAISAIGGTNYGYTF
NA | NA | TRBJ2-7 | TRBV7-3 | TGTGCCAGCAGTCCCCAGGGGCATTACGAGCAGTACTTC | CASSPQGHYEQYF
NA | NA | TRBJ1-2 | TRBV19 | TGTGCCAGTAGTATATCGCCTGGTGAGGGCTACACCTTC | CASSISPGEGYTF
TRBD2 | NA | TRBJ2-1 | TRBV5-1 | TGCGCCAGCAGCTGGGGGAAGCGGGAGGGAAATGAGCAGTTCTTC | CASSWGKREGNEQFF
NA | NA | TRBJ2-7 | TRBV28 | TGTGCCAGCAGTTCCCCCATACAGGTCTCCTACGAGCAGTACTTC | CASSSPIQVSYEQYF
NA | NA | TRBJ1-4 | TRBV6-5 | TGTGCCAGCAGTTACGCCCAACAGGAAGAACTGTTTTTT | CASSYAQQEELFF
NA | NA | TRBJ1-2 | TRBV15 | TGTGCCACCAGCAGAGATCGGGGGACATACTATGGCTACACCTTC | CATSRDRGTYYGYTF
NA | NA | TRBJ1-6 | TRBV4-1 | TGCGCCAGCAGCCAAGATATAGCAGGTTATTCACCCCTCCACTTT | CASSQDIAGYSPLHF
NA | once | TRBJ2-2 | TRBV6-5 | TGTGCCAGCAGGGGAGGGGAGCTGTTTTTT | CASRGGELFF
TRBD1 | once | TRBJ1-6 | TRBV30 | TGTGCCTGGGGACAGGGGGATAATTCACCCCTCCACTTT | CAWGQGDNSPLHF
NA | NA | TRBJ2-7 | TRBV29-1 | TGCAGCGGAACCGAATCCTACGAGCAGTACTTC | CSGTESYEQYF
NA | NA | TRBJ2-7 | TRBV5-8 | TGTGCCAGCAGCTTGCAGAATACCTACGAGCAGTACTTC | CASSLQNTYEQYF
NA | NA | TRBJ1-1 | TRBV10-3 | TGTGCCATCAGTGAGAATCTGGGGAGGGTGAACACTGAAGCTTTCTTT | CAISENLGRVNTEAFF
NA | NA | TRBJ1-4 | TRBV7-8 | TGTGCCAGCAGCTTCGGGGAAAATGAAAAACTGTTTTTT | CASSFGENEKLFF
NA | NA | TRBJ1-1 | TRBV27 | TGTGCCAGCAGTTTATCGATTGGGGGATTCACTGAAGCTTTCTTT | CASSLSIGGFTEAFF
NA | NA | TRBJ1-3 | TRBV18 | TGTGCCAGCTCACCAAGGGACAACTCTGGAAACACCATATATTTT | CASSPRDNSGNTIYF
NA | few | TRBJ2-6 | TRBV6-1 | TGTGCCAGCAGTGAAGCGAGCGTTACTGGGGCCAACGTCCTGACTTTC | CASSEASVTGANVLTF
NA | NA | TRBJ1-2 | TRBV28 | TGTGCCAGCAAGAGGGAAGGTAACTATGGCTACACCTTC | CASKREGNYGYTF
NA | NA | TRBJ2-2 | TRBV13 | TGTGCCAGCAGCTTAGGCCTTGATCCCGGGGAGCTGTTTTTT | CASSLGLDPGELFF
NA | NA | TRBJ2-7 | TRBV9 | TGTGCCAGCAGCTCTCCCGGGACAGAGCAGTACTTC | CASSSPGTEQYF